This T cell receptor beta chain originates from a study of beta chain features in type 1 diabetes. In the study overall: All samples together contributed around 100,000,000 sorted cells for examination.

This clone has just a few counts. Its antigen is as yet unknown. The investigators reverse transcribed all of the isolated RNA, so they sequenced expressed TCRB transcripts. Profiled with immunoSEQ multiplex PCR; TCRdb holds only in-frame clones, not every one. This table has about 280,000 clones, 15% appearing once. The CDR3 is 14 amino acids. V lost 2 bases to trimming and J lost 7 bases, with 17 bases between them. Germline V gene data show CDR1 as GTSNPN and CDR2 as SVGIG (reference sequence). Only one heparinised blood draw was taken per donor, and its volume averaged roughly 0.12 L. Study results and limitations: In comparison with healthy donors, patients had naive, central memory and Treg TCRB repertoires that appeared more similar. Significant though moderate, a shortening of TCRB CDR3s appeared in all four CD4+ subsets of Type 1 diabetes patients. Type 1 diabetes patients had VDJ junctions that carried fewer insertions and more deletions.

The origin of this receptor is a man aged 18 to 30 with type 1 diabetes. The specimen sequenced was naive CD4+ T cells from blood. The V and J genes are TRBV30 and TRBJ2-5, with D tentatively TRBD2 (5 bases). The CDR3 DNA reads TGTGCCTGGAGTCCCTCAACGAGGGTCGGGACCCAGTACTTC. Translating gives CAWSPSTRVGTQYF.